This is a list of T cell receptor beta chains from one sample in a study of a mutant IDH1 vaccine in newly diagnosed glioma. Assay: immunoSEQ multiplex PCR; the TCRdb copy retains only in-frame clones and omits some. Of about 88,000 clones detected, roughly four fifths appear once; the ten largest clones hold roughly 5.3%. Sequencing was performed on PBMCs, taken from a glioma patient treated with radiotherapy, temozolomide or both. Source of these receptors: a man aged 40-55 years with glioma. Some clones in this sample may be carry-over from other donors' samples. CDR3s include the opening cysteine and the closing phenylalanine or tryptophan. The D gene is left open where the match is weak. Rows may omit the clone size; those that give it use once, few, many or a size class.

j_call,clone_size,d_call,v_call,cdr3_nt,cdr3_aa
TRBJ2-2,-,-,TRBV11-3,TGTGCCAGCAGCTTAAAGACCACGAACACCGGGGAGCTGTTTTTT,CASSLKTTNTGELFF
TRBJ2-7,-,-,TRBV4-1,TGCGCCAGCAGCCATACCCTTACGGCAGGGCCCCGGGCCTACGAGCAGTACTTC,CASSHTLTAGPRAYEQYF
TRBJ1-1,-,-,TRBV19,TGTGCCATTTCGGGACGGATGAACACTGAAGCTTTCTTT,CAISGRMNTEAFF
TRBJ1-2,-,-,TRBV10-1,TGCGCCAGCAGTGGGGACACGGCAAGAGGCTACACCTTC,CASSGDTARGYTF
TRBJ1-4,few,-,TRBV19,TGTGCCAGTACCGCAGGCTCCACAACTAATGAAAAACTGTTTTTT,CASTAGSTTNEKLFF
TRBJ1-4,-,-,TRBV18,TGTGCCAGCTCACAAGACATGTCGGGCGAAAAACTGTTTTTT,CASSQDMSGEKLFF
TRBJ1-3,few,-,TRBV7-8,TGTGCCAGCAGCTTAGTAGGGACTGCGGGAAACACCATATATTTT,CASSLVGTAGNTIYF
TRBJ2-1,-,TRBD2,TRBV7-8,TGTGCCAGCAGCTCTCGTTTCGCCACTAGCGGGGGGACGAGTCACAATGAGCAGTTCTTC,CASSSRFATSGGTSHNEQFF
TRBJ1-1,-,-,TRBV18,TGTGCCAGCTCACCCCAGGGACCTGAAGCTTTCTTT,CASSPQGPEAFF
TRBJ2-2,few,-,TRBV11-1,TGTGCCAGCAGCTCCTACAGCCTGGGCGGGGAGCTGTTTTTT,CASSSYSLGGELFF
TRBJ2-3,-,-,TRBV7-2,TGTGCCAGCAGCTTAGCCGGCGGGGATACGCAGTATTTT,CASSLAGGDTQYF
TRBJ2-7,once,-,TRBV6-5,TGTGCCAGCAGTTACTCGTCAGGGGCGGGCTACGAGCAGTACTTC,CASSYSSGAGYEQYF
TRBJ1-5,-,TRBD1,TRBV5-6,TGTGCCAGCAGTTTGGGAGAGGGGGCGGGTCAGCCCCAGCATTTT,CASSLGEGAGQPQHF
TRBJ2-2,-,-,TRBV7-9,TGTGCAGTGCGGGAACTAGCGAACACCGGGGAGCTGTTTTTT,CAVRELANTGELFF
TRBJ1-6,-,TRBD1,TRBV2,TGTGCCAGCAGTGAAATTGTGACAGGGAATTCACCCCTCCACTTT,CASSEIVTGNSPLHF
TRBJ2-3,-,-,TRBV29-1,TGCAGCGTTGACAGGGGCGTCACAGATACGCAGTATTTT,CSVDRGVTDTQYF
TRBJ2-5,-,-,TRBV5-1,TGCGCCAGCTACCTAGGGGTTGGACAAGAGACCCAGTACTTC,CASYLGVGQETQYF
TRBJ2-1,-,-,TRBV5-4,TGTGCCAGCAGGGCAGGGAATGAGCAGTTCTTC,CASRAGNEQFF
TRBJ1-5,-,-,TRBV30,TGTGCCTGGGAGGCAGGGGCGCGCCAGCCCCAGCATTTT,CAWEAGARQPQHF
TRBJ1-2,-,-,TRBV7-8,TGTGCCAGCAGCCAGGGGCAGGACTATGGCTACACCTTC,CASSQGQDYGYTF
TRBJ2-5,-,-,TRBV5-1,TGCGCCAGCAGCTTGGGTTTGGCAGGGCCTGACCAAGAGACCCAGTACTTC,CASSLGLAGPDQETQYF
TRBJ2-2,once,TRBD1,TRBV4-1,TGCGCCAGCAGCCAAGTCGGCCGGGACAGGGGGGATCGGGAGCTGTTTTTT,CASSQVGRDRGDRELFF
TRBJ2-7,-,-,TRBV29-1,TGCAGCGTTGTTCGGGGTACCTCCTACGAGCAGTACTTC,CSVVRGTSYEQYF
TRBJ2-3,-,TRBD2,TRBV18,TGTGCCAGCAGCATGACTAGCGGAGAAGGGGATACGCAGTATTTT,CASSMTSGEGDTQYF
TRBJ2-1,-,TRBD2,TRBV7-9,TGTGCCAGCAGCTTAGCGCGGGCTAGCGGGATATACAATGAGCAGTTCTTC,CASSLARASGIYNEQFF
TRBJ2-7,-,TRBD1,TRBV6-1,TGTGCCAGCACCTTCGGACAGGCTCTATCCTACGAGCAGTACTTC,CASTFGQALSYEQYF
TRBJ1-4,-,-,TRBV9,TGTGCCAGCAGCGTTCGTGGGACAACTAATGAAAAACTGTTTTTT,CASSVRGTTNEKLFF
TRBJ1-1,-,-,TRBV7-9,TGTGCCAGCAGCTTAGGTGGGGAAGCTTTCTTT,CASSLGGEAFF
TRBJ1-5,-,-,TRBV7-9,TGTGCCAGCAGCTTAGGTTCAGGGCCCAATCAGCCCCAGCATTTT,CASSLGSGPNQPQHF
TRBJ2-2,-,TRBD2,TRBV30,TGTGCCTGGAGTGAGCGGGGGGCCGGGGAGCTGTTTTTT,CAWSERGAGELFF
TRBJ1-6,-,-,TRBV7-9,TGTGCCAGCAGCTTAGATAGGGGGAAAAATTCACCCCTCCACTTT,CASSLDRGKNSPLHF
TRBJ1-1,-,-,TRBV18,TGTGCCAGCTCACCAGGGATGAACACTGAAGCTTTCTTT,CASSPGMNTEAFF
TRBJ1-1,-,-,TRBV5-1,TGCGCCAGCAGCACCTTAGGGCCGATGAACACTGAAGCTTTCTTT,CASSTLGPMNTEAFF
TRBJ1-2,-,TRBD1,TRBV2,TGTGCCAGGTCTAGGACAGGCGAGGCGAGTGGCTACACCTTC,CARSRTGEASGYTF
TRBJ2-7,-,TRBD1,TRBV6-5,TGTGCCAGCAGTTACTCGCTGACAGGGCCCTCCTACGAGCAGTACTTC,CASSYSLTGPSYEQYF
TRBJ2-1,-,-,TRBV10-1,TGCGCCAGCAGTGAAGGTTCGGCCTCCAATGAGCAGTTCTTC,CASSEGSASNEQFF
TRBJ1-2,once,-,TRBV5-1,TGCGCCAGCAGCTTGGAAACAGCCGACTATGGCTACACCTTC,CASSLETADYGYTF
TRBJ1-4,-,-,TRBV29-1,TGCAGCGTGGCAGGGGACCCTAATGAAAAACTGTTTTTT,CSVAGDPNEKLFF
TRBJ1-1,-,-,TRBV10-2,TGCGCCAGCAGTGACCTTTACAGGGACGCTGAAGCTTTCTTT,CASSDLYRDAEAFF
TRBJ1-1,few,TRBD1,TRBV10-2,TGCGCCAGCAGTGAATTACAGGGGGTCACTGAAGCTTTCTTT,CASSELQGVTEAFF
TRBJ2-2,-,-,TRBV6-5,TGTGCCAGCAGTCCGACAGAGGGAACCGGGGAGCTGTTTTTT,CASSPTEGTGELFF
TRBJ2-5,-,-,TRBV10-3,TGTGCCATCAGTGAGTTCTCAGCAGAGACCCAGTACTTC,CAISEFSAETQYF
TRBJ2-4,-,-,TRBV29-1,TGCAGCGTTTTCGGGGCCAAAAACATTCAGTACTTC,CSVFGAKNIQYF
TRBJ1-2,once,-,TRBV19,TGTGCCAGTACCCCCTGGGAGGATCGACTTGGCTACACCTTC,CASTPWEDRLGYTF
TRBJ2-1,-,TRBD1,TRBV4-1,TGCGCCAGCAGCCCCCCGGACAGGACCGTCAATGAGCAGTTCTTC,CASSPPDRTVNEQFF
TRBJ2-5,-,-,TRBV6-5,TGTGCCAGCAGTTGGCAGGGTTCCGAGACCCAGTACTTC,CASSWQGSETQYF
TRBJ2-4,once,TRBD2,TRBV7-9,TGTGCCAGCAGCCCAAAAGCGGGGGGGGACTTGGACATTCAGTACTTC,CASSPKAGGDLDIQYF
TRBJ2-2,-,TRBD1,TRBV4-1,TGCGCCAGCAGCCAAGGACAGGGAACCGGGGAGCTGTTTTTT,CASSQGQGTGELFF
TRBJ2-2,-,-,TRBV5-1,TGCGCCAGCAGCTCGGGGGAAGTGAACACCGGGGAGCTGTTTTTT,CASSSGEVNTGELFF
TRBJ2-2,-,TRBD1,TRBV5-1,TGCGCCAGCAGCCGCGCCGGACAGGCCACCCTCACCGGGGAGCTGTTTTTT,CASSRAGQATLTGELFF
TRBJ2-2,-,TRBD1,TRBV6-6,TGTGCCAGCAGAGTGGACAGGGCGGACACCGGGGAGCTGTTTTTT,CASRVDRADTGELFF
TRBJ2-7,-,-,TRBV10-2,TGCGCCAGCACGCGAACAGGGCTAGAGCAGTACTTC,CASTRTGLEQYF
TRBJ2-3,-,TRBD1,TRBV5-6,TGTGCCAGCAGCTTGGTCGGGACAGGGGGCTACGATACGCAGTATTTT,CASSLVGTGGYDTQYF
TRBJ2-6,-,TRBD2,TRBV2,TGTGCCAGGGCGGGACTAGCGGGGGGTGGGGCCAACGTCCTGACTTTC,CARAGLAGGGANVLTF
TRBJ1-5,-,TRBD1,TRBV2,TGTGCCAGCAGCCAGACAGGGGGACCTCTGCCCCAGCATTTT,CASSQTGGPLPQHF
TRBJ1-1,-,-,TRBV4-1,TGCGCCAGCAGCCAAGACCGAGGGGGGAACACTGAAGCTTTCTTT,CASSQDRGGNTEAFF
TRBJ1-1,few,-,TRBV21-1,TGTGCCAGCAGCAAAGGGCCAAGGACGGTTAGATGTCTTTTCGGAGCTTTCTTT,CASSKGPRTVRCLFGAFF
TRBJ2-7,few,TRBD1,TRBV29-1,TGCAGCGTTGGGACAGGGACCTACGAGCAGTACTTC,CSVGTGTYEQYF